What follows are 16 T cell receptor beta chains derived from one specimen sequenced in a study of a mutant IDH1 vaccine in newly diagnosed glioma. The antigens these receptors bind are not known. Time point given: week 35, safety follow-up. Doses consisted of 300 ug of mutant IDH1 20-mer peptide each, paired with topical imiquimod. Clones were sequenced by immunoSEQ multiplex PCR, and TCRdb holds only the in-frame ones, with some missing. The table has around 30,000 clones, about four fifths seen once. Sequenced material: PBMCs, taken from a glioma patient whose treatment included an IDH1 peptide vaccine. Receptors were obtained from a woman younger than 35 with glioma.

The gene calls are TRBV6-6 and TRBJ2-7, with unresolved D. This CDR3 is 14 amino acids long. The germline V gene has CDR1 MNHNY and CDR2 SVGAGI (reference sequence). V shed 6 bases and J shed 3 bases, with 15 bases lying between them. The CDR3, as DNA: TGTGCCAGCAGGGACCAGTCTTCGCTCTACGAGCAGTACTTC. Translation: CASRDQSSLYEQYF.

V gene TRBV2 combines with J gene TRBJ2-2; the D is unclear. This CDR3 has 15 residues. Trimming left V 1 base short and J 3 bases short, with 9 bases between. In germline, CDR1 is SNHLY, CDR2 FYNNEI. In DNA form, the CDR3 reads TGTGCCAGCAGTGAAGGGCGGTGGGACACCGGGGAGCTGTTTTTT. This encodes CASSEGRWDTGELFF.

V and J are TRBV13 and TRBJ2-1, with D tentatively TRBD1 (6 bases). The CDR3 has 15 amino acids. Germline-derived CDR1 and CDR2 are PRHDT and FYEKMQ (reference sequence). Deletions cut 5 bases from V and 5 bases from J, with 16 bases between. The CDR3 DNA sequence: TGTGCCAGCAGCCGCGTTTCGACAGGTAACAATGAGCAGTTCTTC. Residues: CASSRVSTGNNEQFF. Based on the CDR3 plus reference TRBV13 and TRBJ2-1, the full variable domain is AAGVIQSPRHLIKEKRETATLKCYPIPRHDTVYWYQQGPGQDPQFLISFYEKMQSDKGSIPDRFSAQQFSDYHSELNMSSLELGDSALYFCASSRVSTGNNEQFFGPGTRLTVL.

This clone was found once. The chain carries TRBV7-2 and TRBJ2-1, with 8 positions matching TRBD1. The CDR3 runs 14 residues. CDR1 is SGHTA and CDR2 is FQGNSA in the germline V gene. The V and J ends lost 3 bases and 7 bases, in that order; junction bases with no gene match: 5. In DNA form, the CDR3 reads TGTGCCAGCAGCTTCAGGACAGGGACAAATGAGCAGTTCTTC. Translation: CASSFRTGTNEQFF. The whole variable domain, filled in from reference TRBV7-2 and TRBJ2-1, reads GAGVSQSPSNKVTEKGKDVELRCDPISGHTALYWYRQSLGQGLEFLIYFQGNSAPDKSGLPSDRFSAERTGGSVSTLTIQRTQQEDSAVYLCASSFRTGTNEQFFGPGTRLTVL.

V and J are TRBV29-1 and TRBJ2-7; tentatively, D is TRBD1 or TRBD2 (5 bases each). This CDR3 has 16 amino acids. Germline CDR1 is SQVTM and CDR2 is ANQGSEA. Trimming pared 4 bases from V and 4 bases from J, leaving 23 bases between. CDR3 sequence: CSVGGSRQAPPYEQYF. The CDR3 DNA reads TGCAGCGTTGGGGGGTCCCGACAAGCCCCTCCGTACGAGCAGTACTTC.

The chain recombines TRBV10-3 with TRBJ2-7; 12 positions agree with TRBD2. Unmatched junction bases numbered 0, after V lost 0 bases and J lost 3 bases. The CDR3 length is 15 residues. Germline V gene data show CDR1 as ENHRY and CDR2 as SYGVKD. CDR3 coding DNA: TGTGCCATCAGTGAGTCGACTAGCGGGAGCTACGAGCAGTACTTC. Amino acid sequence: CAISESTSGSYEQYF.

The chain carries TRBV18 and TRBJ2-5; TRBD2 matches at 9 bases. Germline V gene lookup returns CDR1 KGHSH and CDR2 LQKENI. V was pared by 3 bases and J by 0 bases, with 11 bases of the junction left unmatched. The CDR3 is made up of 18 amino acids. The CDR3 reads CASSPFGPSGTYQETQYF. CDR3 coding DNA: TGTGCCAGCTCACCGTTTGGTCCTAGCGGGACATACCAAGAGACCCAGTACTTC.

The chain uses TRBV6-5 and TRBJ1-5, with TRBD1 matching 8 bases. Germline CDR1 is MNHEY and CDR2 is SVGAGI. This CDR3 region has 13 residues. V shed 8 bases and J 1 base; nucleotides not matched to a gene: 1. DNA of the CDR3: TGTGCCAGCGGGGACAGGAGCAATCAGCCCCAGCATTTT. This codes for CASGDRSNQPQHF.

The chain combines TRBV2 with TRBJ2-7, with a possible D match to TRBD2 (6 bases). This CDR3 has 13 residues. Trimming shortened V by 8 bases and J by 2 bases, and 13 bases separated the two germline ends. In germline, CDR1 is SNHLY, CDR2 FYNNEI. CDR3 DNA: TGTGCCAGCTCAGGGACTGTCACCTACGAGCAGTACTTC. Translation gives CASSGTVTYEQYF.

In the case of this clone: One end of the junction fails to match germline, which may point to a read error. The rearrangement joins TRBV7-7 to TRBJ2-5, with 9 positions matching TRBD1. The CDR3 extends over 14 amino acids. Germline V gene sequence: CDR1 SSHAT, CDR2 FNYEAQ (reference sequence). The CDR3 coding sequence is TGTGCTAGCAGCGCGGGACAGGGTCAAGAGACCCAGTACTTC. Its translation: CASSAGQGQETQYF.

The genes are TRBV6-5 and TRBJ2-1; 10 bases align to TRBD2. Germline V gives CDR1 MNHEY, CDR2 SVGAGI. Trimming at V came to 9 bases and at J to 10 bases, leaving 15 bases not matched to a gene. This CDR3 is built from 15 residues. The CDR3 coding sequence is TGTGCCAGTACGAGTAGCGGGGGGTCGGGTCGGGAGCAGTTCTTC. This gives the protein CASTSSGGSGREQFF.

V usage is TRBV11-2 and J usage is TRBJ1-1; TRBD1 agrees at 11 bases. V shed 5 bases, J shed 5 bases, and the junction held 4 bases outside the gene matches. Germline CDR1 SGHAT, CDR2 FQNNGV. CDR3 size: 14 residues. The CDR3 protein is CASSGQGAFTEAFF. Here the CDR3 DNA reads TGTGCCAGCAGCGGACAGGGGGCTTTTACTGAAGCTTTCTTT. The variable domain in full, completed from reference TRBV11-2 and TRBJ1-1, reads EAGVAQSPRYKIIEKRQSVAFWCNPISGHATLYWYQQILGQGPKLLIQFQNNGVVDDSQLPKDRFSAERLKGVDSTLKIQPAKLEDSAVYLCASSGQGAFTEAFFGQGTRLTVV.

In regard to this clone: The junction shows a germline mismatch at one end, possibly a read error. This chain uses TRBV7-7 with TRBJ2-1, with D perhaps being TRBD1 or TRBD2 (5 bases each). Germline V lookup: CDR1 SSHAT, CDR2 FNYEAQ (reference sequence). This CDR3 is 13 amino acids long. The CDR3 protein is CASSLAQGNEQFF. CDR3 nucleotides: TGTGCTAGCAGCTTAGCGCAGGGAAATGAGCAGTTCTTC.

J is TRBJ2-6 and V is TRBV7-2; D remains ambiguous. V dropped 1 base and J dropped 0 bases, with 13 bases sitting between them. The CDR3 loop spans 18 amino acids. CDR1 is SGHTA and CDR2 is FQGNSA in the germline V gene. The CDR3 sequence: CASSLVSTVTSGANVLTF. In DNA, the CDR3 is TGTGCCAGCAGCTTAGTTTCGACGGTGACCTCTGGGGCCAACGTCCTGACTTTC.

The chain joins TRBV11-2 to TRBJ1-5; no clear D. CDR1 is SGHAT, CDR2 FQNNGV, per germline. V lost 0 bases and J 6 bases, leaving 6 bases between the germline ends. This CDR3 has 13 residues. The CDR3 region is CASSLDPGQPQHF. CDR3 sequence (DNA): TGTGCCAGCAGCTTAGATCCCGGTCAGCCCCAGCATTTT.

This clone is labeled as large. The chain combines TRBV4-3 with TRBJ2-7, with D unclear. This CDR3 spans 11 amino acids. Trimming took off 0 bases at V and 12 bases at J, with 9 bases between the two ends. Germline values: CDR1 LGHNA, CDR2 YSLEER. The CDR3 spells CASSQDRRLYF. In nucleotides, the CDR3 is TGCGCCAGCAGCCAAGATAGACGTTTGTACTTC.